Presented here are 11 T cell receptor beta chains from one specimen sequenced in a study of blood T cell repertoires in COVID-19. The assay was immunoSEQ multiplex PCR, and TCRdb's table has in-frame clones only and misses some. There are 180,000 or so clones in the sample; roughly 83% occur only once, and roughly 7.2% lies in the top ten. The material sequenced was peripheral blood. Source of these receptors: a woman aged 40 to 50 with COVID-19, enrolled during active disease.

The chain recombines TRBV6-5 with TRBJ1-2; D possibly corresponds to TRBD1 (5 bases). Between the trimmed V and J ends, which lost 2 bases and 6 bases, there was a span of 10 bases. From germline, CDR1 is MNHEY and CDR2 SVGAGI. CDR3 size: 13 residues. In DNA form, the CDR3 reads TGTGCCAGCAGTTACGGGGGAGGGGATGGCTACACCTTC. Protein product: CASSYGGGDGYTF.

CDR3 coding DNA: TGTGCCAGCAGCTTATTCTTTTCAGGGGGCAACGAGCAGTACTTC. Protein sequence: CASSLFFSGGNEQYF. This chain joins TRBV11-2 and TRBJ2-7; 8 bases map to TRBD1. Looked up from germline, CDR1 is SGHAT and CDR2 is FQNNGV. V dropped 2 bases and J dropped 5; count of bases not matched to a gene: 8. CDR3 length: 15 amino acids.

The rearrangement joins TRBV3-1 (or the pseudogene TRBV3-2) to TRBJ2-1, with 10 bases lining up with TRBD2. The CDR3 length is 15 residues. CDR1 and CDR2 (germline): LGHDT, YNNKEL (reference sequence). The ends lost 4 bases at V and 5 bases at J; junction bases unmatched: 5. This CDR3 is CASSPIAGGNNEQFF. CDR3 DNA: TGTGCCAGCAGCCCGATAGCGGGAGGTAACAATGAGCAGTTCTTC.

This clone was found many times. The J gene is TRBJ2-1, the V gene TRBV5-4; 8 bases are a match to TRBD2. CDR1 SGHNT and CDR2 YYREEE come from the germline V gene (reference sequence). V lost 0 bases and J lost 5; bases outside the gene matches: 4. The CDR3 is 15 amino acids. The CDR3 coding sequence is TGTGCCAGCAGCTTGGCCCGGGGGGGAAACAATGAGCAGTTCTTC. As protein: CASSLARGGNNEQFF.

The CDR3 region has the DNA TGTGCCAGTCTACCCCGGACGGGGAGGACTAATGAAAAACTGTTTTTT. This codes for CASLPRTGRTNEKLFF. The chain has TRBV19 and TRBJ1-4; D gene unclear. This CDR3 contains 16 residues. V was pared by 8 bases and J by 2 bases, with 18 bases between. Germline-derived CDR1 and CDR2 are LNHDA and SQIVND (reference sequence).

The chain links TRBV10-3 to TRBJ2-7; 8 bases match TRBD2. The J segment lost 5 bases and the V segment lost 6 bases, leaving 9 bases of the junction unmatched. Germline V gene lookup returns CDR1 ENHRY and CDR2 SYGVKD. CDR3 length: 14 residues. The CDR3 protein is CAISTSGGLNEQYF. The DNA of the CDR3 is TGTGCCATCAGCACTAGCGGAGGTCTCAACGAGCAGTACTTC.

This chain's CDR3 is CASSEAGGVQEQYF. For the CDR3, the DNA is TGTGCCAGCAGTGAAGCCGGGGGGGTACAAGAGCAGTACTTC. The chain joins TRBV6-1 to TRBJ2-7; 8 positions match TRBD2. Germline values: CDR1 MNHNS, CDR2 SASEGT. V lost 0 bases and J lost 7; bases outside the gene matches: 5. This CDR3 has 14 residues.

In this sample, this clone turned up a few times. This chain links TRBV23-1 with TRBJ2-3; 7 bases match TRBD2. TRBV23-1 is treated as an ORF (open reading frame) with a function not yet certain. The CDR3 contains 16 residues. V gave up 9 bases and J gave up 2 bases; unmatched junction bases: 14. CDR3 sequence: CARRNVGRADTDTQYF. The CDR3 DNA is TGCGCCAGAAGAAATGTAGGGAGGGCGGACACAGATACGCAGTATTTT.

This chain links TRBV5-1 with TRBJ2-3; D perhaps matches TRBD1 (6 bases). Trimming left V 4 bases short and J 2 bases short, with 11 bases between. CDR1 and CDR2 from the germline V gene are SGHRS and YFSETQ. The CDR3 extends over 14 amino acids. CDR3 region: CASSLQGYTDTQYF. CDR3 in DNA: TGCGCCAGCAGCCTTCAGGGGTACACAGATACGCAGTATTTT.

CDR3 in amino acids: CASSRTGVGQTQYF. For the CDR3, the DNA is TGTGCCAGCAGCCGAACAGGCGTTGGACAGACCCAGTACTTC. This chain joins TRBV3-1 (or the pseudogene TRBV3-2) and TRBJ2-5; a weak D match, TRBD1 (5 bases). The length of the CDR3 is 14 residues. Germline V CDR1 and CDR2: LGHDT, YNNKEL (reference sequence). The germline V and J ends were trimmed by 4 bases and 6 bases, with 15 bases remaining between them.

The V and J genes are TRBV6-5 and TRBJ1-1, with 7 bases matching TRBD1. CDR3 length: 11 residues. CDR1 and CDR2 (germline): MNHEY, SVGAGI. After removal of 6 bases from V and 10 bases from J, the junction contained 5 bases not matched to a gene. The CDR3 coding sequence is TGTGCCAGCAGGGGAAACAGGGGAGCTTTCTTT. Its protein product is CASRGNRGAFF.